The 19 T cell receptor beta chains below were found in one sample sequenced in a study of T cell repertoires in cytomegalovirus infection. TCRdb passed the reads through MiXCR, listing each CDR3 protein once. The table records about 100,000 distinct CDR3 sequences, about 15% of them present only once. The specimen sequenced was PBMCs. All receptors derive from a human donor in good health (CMV status not recorded). Some clones in this sample may be carry-over from other donors' samples.

This clonotype was detected ten times or more. The V call is TRBV7-2, the J call TRBJ1-2; no clear D. V was pared by 8 bases and J by 4 bases, with 17 bases between. Germline V CDR1 and CDR2: SGHTA, FQGNSA. The CDR3 has 14 residues. CDR3 DNA: TGTGCCAGCGAGCCCAGGACGGTGATCTATGGCTACACCTTC. Its protein product is CASEPRTVIYGYTF.

DNA of the CDR3: TGTGCCTGGAGTGGCCCAGGGAACAGGGATCGGAACGAGCAGTACTTC. Its protein product is CAWSGPGNRDRNEQYF. The J gene is TRBJ2-7, the V gene TRBV30; D is perhaps TRBD1 (6 bases). Germline V lookup: CDR1 GTSNPN, CDR2 SVGIG (reference sequence). The CDR3 extends over 16 amino acids. V gave up 1 base and J gave up 5 bases, with 21 bases separating them.

This clonotype has a count of ten or more. The rearrangement joins TRBV27 to TRBJ2-1, with D perhaps assigned TRBD1 or TRBD2 (6 bases each). Trimming pared 7 bases from V and 9 bases from J, leaving 16 bases between. This CDR3 has 13 residues. In germline, CDR1 is MNHEY, CDR2 SMNVEV (reference sequence). This chain's CDR3 is CASTAGHLGEQFF. The DNA for the CDR3 is TGTGCCAGCACCGCGGGACATCTGGGTGAGCAGTTCTTC.

This rearrangement joins TRBV3-1 to TRBJ2-7; possibly TRBD1 for D (6 bases). Germline loops: CDR1 LGHDT, CDR2 YNNKEL (reference sequence). This CDR3 has 11 amino acids. Trimming removed 2 bases at V and 12 bases at J, with 11 bases between. Here the CDR3 DNA reads TGTGCCAGCAGCCAAAGACAGGTGCTGTACTTC. Translated: CASSQRQVLYF.

This clonotype was observed a handful of times. The rearrangement uses TRBV5-6 and TRBJ2-2, with D hard to call. Looked up from germline, CDR1 is SGHDT and CDR2 is YYEEEE. The CDR3 has 15 amino acids. Trimming removed 2 bases at V and 3 bases at J, with 11 bases between. The CDR3 is CASSFENIYTGELFF. CDR3 coding DNA: TGTGCCAGCAGCTTTGAAAATATCTACACCGGGGAGCTGTTTTTT.

J is TRBJ2-4 and V is TRBV15; D possibly matches TRBD1 or TRBD2 (5 bases each). V was cut by 0 bases and J by 5 bases, with 14 bases left in between. The CDR3 has 16 residues. Looked up from germline, CDR1 is LNHNV and CDR2 is YYDKDF (reference sequence). CDR3 DNA sequence: TGTGCCACCAGCAGAGATAAGAGGGGCGGGCAAAACATTCAGTACTTC. Its translation: CATSRDKRGGQNIQYF.

This clonotype appeared a few times. The J gene is TRBJ2-5, the V gene TRBV6-2 or TRBV6-3, with a weak D call TRBD1 (5 bases). CDR3 length: 15 residues. CDR1 MNHEY and CDR2 SVGEGT come from the germline V gene. V lost 5 bases and J 5 bases, leaving 18 bases between the germline ends. CDR3 sequence reads: CASSEWGSTEETQYF. The CDR3 bases are TGTGCCAGCAGTGAGTGGGGCAGCACGGAGGAGACCCAGTACTTC.

This clonotype showed up many times. The CDR3 DNA reads TGTGCCAGCGAACTGGGGGAGACCCAGTACTTC. As protein: CASELGETQYF. The chain has TRBV7-6 and TRBJ2-5; no clear D. Germline V gene data show CDR1 as SGHVS and CDR2 as FNYEAQ. Trimming left V 8 bases short and J 5 bases short, with 9 bases between. The CDR3 length is 11 residues.

This clonotype has just a few counts. This chain links TRBV10-3 with TRBJ2-7, with 7 bases that match TRBD1. Germline-derived CDR1 and CDR2 are ENHRY and SYGVKD. J gave up 2 bases and V 0 bases, and 10 bases lay outside the gene matches. The CDR3 is 17 amino acids. The CDR3 DNA sequence: TGTGCCATCAGTGAGTCGGTCGGGACAGCCTACACCTACGAGCAGTACTTC. Amino acids: CAISESVGTAYTYEQYF.

This chain links TRBV20-1 with TRBJ2-4; the D is unclear. Germline CDR1 DFQATT, CDR2 SNEGSKA (reference sequence). Trimming took 0 bases from V and 8 from J, leaving 14 bases between them. CDR3 length: 14 residues. The CDR3 DNA reads TGCAGTGCTAGAGATCCGATTGGGCAGGACATTCAGTACTTC. Translating gives CSARDPIGQDIQYF.

This clonotype was counted only a few times. The chain employs TRBV20-1 and TRBJ1-3; D may be TRBD1 (5 bases). The CDR3 runs to 17 residues. Germline CDR1 and CDR2: DFQATT and SNEGSKA (reference sequence). V shed 0 bases and J shed 0 bases, with 15 bases lying between them. CDR3 in DNA: TGCAGTGCTAGAGATAACAGGAGACCTTTCTCTGGAAACACCATATATTTT. Protein product: CSARDNRRPFSGNTIYF.

This clonotype has more than one count but fewer than ten. V is TRBV20-1 and J is TRBJ2-1; no definite D call. The CDR3 has 14 residues. Trimming shortened V by 5 bases and J by 4 bases, and 15 bases separated the two germline ends. CDR1 and CDR2 (germline): DFQATT, SNEGSKA (reference sequence). CDR3 nucleotides: TGCAGTGCTCCGCCCCCACCCTGGTACAATGAGCAGTTCTTC. This codes for CSAPPPPWYNEQFF.

This clonotype was counted once. The chain carries TRBV9 and TRBJ1-2, with D maybe TRBD1 (5 bases). Germline assignment: CDR1 SGDLS and CDR2 YYNGEE. The CDR3 extends over 13 amino acids. V was shortened by 3 bases and J by 8 bases, with 14 bases between the two germline ends. Here the CDR3 DNA reads TGTGCCAGCAGCGCATACAGGAAGAACGGCTACACCTTC. It yields the protein CASSAYRKNGYTF.

This clonotype was found a few times. DNA for the CDR3: TGCAGTGCTAGAGAGCCAGCCGGCTACGAGCAGTACTTC. This gives the protein CSAREPAGYEQYF. The chain joins TRBV20-1 to TRBJ2-7; D remains ambiguous. Trimming stripped 0 bases from V and 3 bases from J, with 9 bases between. The CDR3 is 13 residues long. CDR1 and CDR2 (germline): DFQATT, SNEGSKA (reference sequence).

V gene TRBV5-1 combines with J gene TRBJ2-1, with 9 bases that match TRBD2. Germline lookup yields CDR1 SGHRS and CDR2 YFSETQ. The V segment lost 4 bases and the J segment 4 bases; nucleotides outside the gene matches: 6. This CDR3 is 15 amino acids long. The CDR3 is CASSPGLAVYNEQFF. The CDR3 DNA reads as TGCGCCAGCAGCCCGGGACTAGCTGTGTACAATGAGCAGTTCTTC.

The CDR3 reads CASSLRDGTGSHEQYF. The CDR3 coding sequence is TGTGCCAGCAGTTTAAGGGACGGGACAGGGTCTCACGAGCAGTACTTC. This chain connects TRBV28 to TRBJ2-7; 9 positions agree with TRBD1. Trimming cost V 2 bases and J 5 bases; bases outside gene matches: 10. CDR3 size: 16 residues. Germline V lookup: CDR1 MDHEN, CDR2 SYDVKM.

The rearrangement joins TRBV11-2 to TRBJ1-6; the D gene is possibly TRBD1 (6 bases). Trimming left V 5 bases short and J 4 bases short, with 15 bases between. Per germline, CDR1 SGHAT and CDR2 FQNNGV. The CDR3 length is 16 residues. The CDR3 protein is CASSAPGTQYNSPLHF. The DNA for the CDR3 is TGTGCCAGCAGCGCCCCCGGGACACAGTATAATTCACCCCTCCACTTT. Using reference TRBV11-2 and TRBJ1-6 for the parts outside the CDR3, the full variable domain is EAGVAQSPRYKIIEKRQSVAFWCNPISGHATLYWYQQILGQGPKLLIQFQNNGVVDDSQLPKDRFSAERLKGVDSTLKIQPAKLEDSAVYLCASSAPGTQYNSPLHFGNGTRLTVT.

This clonotype was seen a handful of times. V is TRBV28 and J is TRBJ1-2; possibly TRBD1 for D (6 bases). Trimming removed 0 bases at V and 6 bases at J, with 17 bases between. The CDR3 is made up of 16 amino acids. The germline gives CDR1 MDHEN, CDR2 SYDVKM. CDR3 bases: TGTGCCAGCAGTTTATGGGGGACACAAAGGGGTGATGGCTACACCTTC. Residues: CASSLWGTQRGDGYTF.

This clonotype was seen only a few times. J is TRBJ2-3 and V is TRBV19; D is ambiguous. Germline CDR1 LNHDA, CDR2 SQIVND (reference sequence). This CDR3 has 12 amino acids. V was trimmed by 2 bases and J by 5 bases, leaving 5 bases between them. The CDR3 region has the DNA TGTGCCAGTAGTATACCTGGAGATACGCAGTATTTT. This sequence encodes CASSIPGDTQYF.